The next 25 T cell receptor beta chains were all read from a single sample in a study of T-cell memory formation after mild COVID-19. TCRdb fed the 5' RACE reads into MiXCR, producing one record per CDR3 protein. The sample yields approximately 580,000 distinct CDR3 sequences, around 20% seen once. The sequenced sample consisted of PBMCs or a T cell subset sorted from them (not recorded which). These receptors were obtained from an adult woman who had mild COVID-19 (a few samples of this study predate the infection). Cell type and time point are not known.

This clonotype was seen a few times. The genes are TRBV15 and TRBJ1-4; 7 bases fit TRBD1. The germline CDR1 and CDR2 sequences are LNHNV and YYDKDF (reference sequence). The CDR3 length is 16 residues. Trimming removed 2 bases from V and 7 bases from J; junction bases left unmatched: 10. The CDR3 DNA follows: TGTGCCACCAGCAGACGCCCCCGACAGGGAAGTGAAAAACTGTTTTTT. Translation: CATSRRPRQGSEKLFF.

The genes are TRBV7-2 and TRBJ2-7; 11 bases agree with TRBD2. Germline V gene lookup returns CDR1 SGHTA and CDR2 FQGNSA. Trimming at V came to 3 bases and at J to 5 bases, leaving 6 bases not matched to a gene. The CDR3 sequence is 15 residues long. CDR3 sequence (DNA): TGTGCCAGCAGCTTCGCTAGCGGGAGGCTAAACGAGCAGTACTTC. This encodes CASSFASGRLNEQYF.

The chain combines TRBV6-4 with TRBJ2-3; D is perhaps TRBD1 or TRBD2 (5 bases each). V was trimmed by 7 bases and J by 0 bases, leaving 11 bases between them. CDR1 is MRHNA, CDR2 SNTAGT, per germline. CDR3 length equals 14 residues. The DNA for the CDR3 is TGTGCCAGCATTGAGGGGCCTAGCACAGATACGCAGTATTTT. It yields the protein CASIEGPSTDTQYF.

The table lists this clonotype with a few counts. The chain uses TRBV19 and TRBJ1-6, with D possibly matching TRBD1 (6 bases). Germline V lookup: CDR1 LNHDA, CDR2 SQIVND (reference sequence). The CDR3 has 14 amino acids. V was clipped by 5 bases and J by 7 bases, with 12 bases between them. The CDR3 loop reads CASSDRDTNSPLHF. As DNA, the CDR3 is TGTGCCAGTAGTGATCGGGACACAAATTCACCCCTCCACTTT.

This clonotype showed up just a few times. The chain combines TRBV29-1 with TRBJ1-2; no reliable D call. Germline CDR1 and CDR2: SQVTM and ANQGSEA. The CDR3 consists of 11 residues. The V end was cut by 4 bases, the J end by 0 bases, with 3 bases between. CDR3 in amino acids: CSVAANYGYTF. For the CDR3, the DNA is TGCAGCGTTGCGGCTAACTATGGCTACACCTTC.

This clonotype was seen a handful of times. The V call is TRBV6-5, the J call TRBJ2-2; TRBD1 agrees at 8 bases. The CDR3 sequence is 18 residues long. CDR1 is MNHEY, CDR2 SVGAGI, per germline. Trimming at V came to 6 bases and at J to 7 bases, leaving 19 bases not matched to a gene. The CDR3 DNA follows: TGTGCCAGCAGCAAATCGGTCGCCGGGGACAGGAGGATCGGGGAGCTGTTTTTT. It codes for CASSKSVAGDRRIGELFF.

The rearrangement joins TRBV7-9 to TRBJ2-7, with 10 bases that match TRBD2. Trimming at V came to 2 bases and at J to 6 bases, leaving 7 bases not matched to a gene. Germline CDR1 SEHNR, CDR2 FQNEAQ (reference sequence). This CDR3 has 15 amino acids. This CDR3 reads CASSLNLAGVSEQYF. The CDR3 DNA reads TGTGCCAGCAGCTTAAACCTAGCGGGAGTAAGCGAGCAGTACTTC.

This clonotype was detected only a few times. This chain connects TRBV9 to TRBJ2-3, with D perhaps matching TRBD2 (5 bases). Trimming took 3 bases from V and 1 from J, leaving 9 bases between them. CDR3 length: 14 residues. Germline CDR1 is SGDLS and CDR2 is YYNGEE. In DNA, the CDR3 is TGTGCCAGCAGCGCAAGTAGCGGCACAGATACGCAGTATTTT. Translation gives CASSASSGTDTQYF. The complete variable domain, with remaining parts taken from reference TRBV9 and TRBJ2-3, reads DSGVTQTPKHLITATGQRVTLRCSPRSGDLSVYWYQQSLDQGLQFLIQYYNGEERAKGNILERFSAQQFPDLHSELNLSSLELGDSALYFCASSASSGTDTQYFGPGTRLTVL.

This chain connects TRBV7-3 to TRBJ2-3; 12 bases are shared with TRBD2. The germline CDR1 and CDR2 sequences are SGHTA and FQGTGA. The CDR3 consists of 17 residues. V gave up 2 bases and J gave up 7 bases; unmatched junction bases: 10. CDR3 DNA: TGTGCCAGCAGCTTACAGGGTCTAGCGGGAGGGAAATATACGCAGTATTTT. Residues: CASSLQGLAGGKYTQYF.

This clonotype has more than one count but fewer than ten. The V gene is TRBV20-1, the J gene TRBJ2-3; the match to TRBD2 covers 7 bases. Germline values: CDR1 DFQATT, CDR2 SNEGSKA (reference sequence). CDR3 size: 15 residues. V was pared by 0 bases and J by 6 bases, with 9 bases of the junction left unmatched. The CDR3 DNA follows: TGCAGTGCTAGAGAGTCGCCTCGGGGGGAGGATACGCAGTATTTT. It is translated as CSARESPRGEDTQYF.

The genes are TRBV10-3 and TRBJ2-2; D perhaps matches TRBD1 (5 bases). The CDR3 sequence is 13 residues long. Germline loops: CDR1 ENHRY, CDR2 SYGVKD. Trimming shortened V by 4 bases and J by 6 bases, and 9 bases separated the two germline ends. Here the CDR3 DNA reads TGTGCCATCAGTGTCTCAGGGTCCGGGGAGCTGTTTTTT. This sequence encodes CAISVSGSGELFF.

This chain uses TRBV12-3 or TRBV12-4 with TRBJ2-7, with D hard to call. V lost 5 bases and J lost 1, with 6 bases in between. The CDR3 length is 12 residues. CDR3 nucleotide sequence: TGTGCCAGCAGTGTCAGGTCCTACGAGCAGTACTTC. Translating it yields CASSVRSYEQYF.

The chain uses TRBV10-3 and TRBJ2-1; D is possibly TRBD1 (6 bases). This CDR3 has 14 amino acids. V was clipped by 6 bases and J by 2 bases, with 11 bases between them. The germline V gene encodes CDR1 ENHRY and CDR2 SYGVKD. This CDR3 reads CAISGTGTYNEQFF. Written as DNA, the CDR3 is TGTGCCATCAGCGGCACAGGGACCTACAATGAGCAGTTCTTC.

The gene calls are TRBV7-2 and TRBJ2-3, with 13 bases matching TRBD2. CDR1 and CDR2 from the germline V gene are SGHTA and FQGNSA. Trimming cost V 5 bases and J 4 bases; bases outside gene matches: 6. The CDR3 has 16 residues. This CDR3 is CASSPQTSGRPDTQYF. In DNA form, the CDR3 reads TGTGCCAGCAGCCCCCAGACTAGCGGGAGGCCAGATACGCAGTATTTT.

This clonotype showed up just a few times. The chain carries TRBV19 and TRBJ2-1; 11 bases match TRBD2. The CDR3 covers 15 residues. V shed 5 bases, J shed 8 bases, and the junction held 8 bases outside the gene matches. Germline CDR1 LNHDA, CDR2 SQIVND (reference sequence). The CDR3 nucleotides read TGTGCCAGTAGTCCCTTAGCGGGAGGGTTGGATGAGCAGTTCTTC. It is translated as CASSPLAGGLDEQFF.

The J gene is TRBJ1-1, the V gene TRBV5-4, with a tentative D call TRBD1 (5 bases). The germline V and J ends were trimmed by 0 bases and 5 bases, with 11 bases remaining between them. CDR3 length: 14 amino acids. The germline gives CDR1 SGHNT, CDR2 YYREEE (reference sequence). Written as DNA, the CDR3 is TGTGCCAGCAGCTTGGCGGGGGAGTGGACTGAAGCTTTCTTT. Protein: CASSLAGEWTEAFF.

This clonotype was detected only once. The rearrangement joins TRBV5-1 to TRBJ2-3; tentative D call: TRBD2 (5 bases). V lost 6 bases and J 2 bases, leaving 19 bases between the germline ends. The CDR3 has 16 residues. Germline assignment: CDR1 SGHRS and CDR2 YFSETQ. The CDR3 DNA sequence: TGCGCCAGCAAAGAGGGTCTTGCACTGCTCACAGATACGCAGTATTTT. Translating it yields CASKEGLALLTDTQYF.

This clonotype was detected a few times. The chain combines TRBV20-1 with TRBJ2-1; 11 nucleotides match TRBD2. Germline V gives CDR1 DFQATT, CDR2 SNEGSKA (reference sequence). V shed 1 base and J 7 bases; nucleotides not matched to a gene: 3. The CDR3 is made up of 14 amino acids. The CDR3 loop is CSARAGLAVNEQFF. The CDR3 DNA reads TGCAGTGCTAGAGCGGGACTAGCGGTAAATGAGCAGTTCTTC.

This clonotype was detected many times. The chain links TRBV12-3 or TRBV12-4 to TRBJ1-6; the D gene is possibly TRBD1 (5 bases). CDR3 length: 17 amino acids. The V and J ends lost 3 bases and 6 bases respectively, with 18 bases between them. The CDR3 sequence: CASSLRLGPDPNSPLHF. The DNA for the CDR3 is TGTGCCAGCAGTTTGAGGTTGGGGCCGGACCCTAATTCACCCCTCCACTTT.

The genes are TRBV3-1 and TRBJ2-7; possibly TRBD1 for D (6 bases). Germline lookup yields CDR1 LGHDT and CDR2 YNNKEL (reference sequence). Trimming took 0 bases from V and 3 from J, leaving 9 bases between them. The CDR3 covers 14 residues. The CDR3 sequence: CASSQEPGVYEQYF. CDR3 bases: TGTGCCAGCAGCCAAGAGCCAGGGGTCTACGAGCAGTACTTC.

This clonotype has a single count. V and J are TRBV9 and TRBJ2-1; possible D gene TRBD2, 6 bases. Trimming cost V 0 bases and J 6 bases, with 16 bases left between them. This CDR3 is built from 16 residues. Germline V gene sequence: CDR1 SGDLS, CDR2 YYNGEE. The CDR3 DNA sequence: TGTGCCAGCAGCGTAGACGTCGGGGGAGGTGGCAATGAGCAGTTCTTC. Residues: CASSVDVGGGGNEQFF.

As DNA, the CDR3 is TGTGCCAGTAGCCCTAGGCGGGGGGGCAGTAAAGATACGCAGTATTTT. As protein: CASSPRRGGSKDTQYF. V usage is TRBV19 and J usage is TRBJ2-3; 9 nucleotides align to TRBD2. Germline CDR1 is LNHDA and CDR2 is SQIVND (reference sequence). CDR3 length: 16 residues. V trimming: 6 bases; J trimming: 5 bases; junction bases outside the gene matches: 12.

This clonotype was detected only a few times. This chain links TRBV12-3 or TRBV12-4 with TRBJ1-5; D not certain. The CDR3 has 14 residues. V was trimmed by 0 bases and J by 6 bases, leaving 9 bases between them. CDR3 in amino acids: CASSLALVGQPQHF. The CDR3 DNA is TGTGCCAGCAGTTTAGCTCTGGTCGGTCAGCCCCAGCATTTT.

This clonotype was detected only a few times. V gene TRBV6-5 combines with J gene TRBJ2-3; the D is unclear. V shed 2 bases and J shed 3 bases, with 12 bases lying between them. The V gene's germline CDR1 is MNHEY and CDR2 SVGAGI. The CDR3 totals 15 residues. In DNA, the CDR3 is TGTGCCAGCAGTTACGAGGACCCGAGGACAGATACGCAGTATTTT. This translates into CASSYEDPRTDTQYF.

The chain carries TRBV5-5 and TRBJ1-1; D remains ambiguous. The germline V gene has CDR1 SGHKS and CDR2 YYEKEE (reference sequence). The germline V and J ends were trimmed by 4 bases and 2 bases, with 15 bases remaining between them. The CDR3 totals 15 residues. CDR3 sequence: CASSLVGLPNTEAFF. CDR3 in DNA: TGTGCCAGCAGCCTTGTTGGGCTGCCTAACACTGAAGCTTTCTTT.